The present T cell receptor beta chain was sequenced within a study of cytomegalovirus exposure and HLA in healthy donors. Across the study: Some 180 million T cells yielded around 120 million unique TCR beta sequences in earlier analysis. The study, taken as a whole, reports: Later work found most CMV-associated TCR beta chains apparently HLA-restricted.

PCR employed 60 Vbeta and 13 Jbeta primers. Here immunoSEQ multiplex PCR was the method, and the copy in TCRdb shows in-frame clones only, minus some. This table holds some 100,000 clones, over 65% found once. Comment on this clone: What it binds is unknown.

Trimming took off 6 bases at V and 3 bases at J, with 19 bases between the two ends. Germline V gene data show CDR1 as MDHEN and CDR2 as SYDVKM. The CDR3 contains 16 residues. This rearrangement joins TRBV28 to TRBJ2-3, with D perhaps matching TRBD2 (5 bases). The receptor comes from a woman younger than 35 in good health and CMV-seropositive. The sequenced material came from PBMCs. The DNA for the CDR3 is TGTGCCAGCAGCCAAACCGGGAACGGACGGACAGATACGCAGTATTTT. Amino acids: CASSQTGNGRTDTQYF.